This T cell receptor (beta chain) was found in a study of Graves' ophthalmopathy and Graves' hyperthyroidism. Study-wide findings and caveats: A majority of expanded thyroid clonotypes exceeding 0.001 frequency were likewise present in blood.

Transcripts of RNA were the source for amplifying TCR beta CDR3 regions. Second-round multiplex PCR came after a first-round RT-PCR that employed HTBI primers. Using its own MiXCR run on the multiplex PCR reads, TCRdb lists one record per CDR3 protein. The repertoire holds around 1,000,000 distinct CDR3 sequences, with about two fifths as singletons. Each diagnosis was determined on the basis of clinical symptoms, serum thyroxine, TRAb, thyroid ultrasound and orbital computed tomography. V gave up 0 bases and J gave up 3 bases; unmatched junction bases: 2. CDR3 length: 15 amino acids. Per the germline V gene, CDR1 is SGHRS and CDR2 is YFSETQ. Comments on this clonotype: No antigen is known for it.

The sequence came from an adult man with Graves' hyperthyroidism. The chain joins TRBV5-1 to TRBJ1-5; 8 positions agree with TRBD1. The sequencing sample was made of peripheral blood or thyroid tissue (not recorded which). The CDR3 coding sequence is TGCGCCAGCAGCTTGGAGACAGGGGCCAATCAGCCCCAGCATTTT. It specifies CASSLETGANQPQHF.